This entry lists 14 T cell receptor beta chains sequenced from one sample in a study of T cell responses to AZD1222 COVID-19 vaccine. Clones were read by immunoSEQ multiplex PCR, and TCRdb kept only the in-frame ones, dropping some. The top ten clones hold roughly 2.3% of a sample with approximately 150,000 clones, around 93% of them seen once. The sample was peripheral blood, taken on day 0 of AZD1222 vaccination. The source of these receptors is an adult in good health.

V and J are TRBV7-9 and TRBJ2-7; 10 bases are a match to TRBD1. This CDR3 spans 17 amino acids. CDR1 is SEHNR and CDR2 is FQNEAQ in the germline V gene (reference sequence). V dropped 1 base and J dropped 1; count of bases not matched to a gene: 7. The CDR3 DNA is TGTGCCAGCAGCTTAGATGGGACAGGGGTCCGTTCCTACGAGCAGTACTTC. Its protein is CASSLDGTGVRSYEQYF.

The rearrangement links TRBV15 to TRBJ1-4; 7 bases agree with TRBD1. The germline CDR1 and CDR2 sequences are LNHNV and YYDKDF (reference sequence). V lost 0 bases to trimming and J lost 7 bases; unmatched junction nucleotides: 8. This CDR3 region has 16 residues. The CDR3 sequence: CATSRDGTAGGEKLFF. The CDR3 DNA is TGTGCCACCAGCAGAGATGGGACAGCCGGCGGTGAAAAACTGTTTTTT.

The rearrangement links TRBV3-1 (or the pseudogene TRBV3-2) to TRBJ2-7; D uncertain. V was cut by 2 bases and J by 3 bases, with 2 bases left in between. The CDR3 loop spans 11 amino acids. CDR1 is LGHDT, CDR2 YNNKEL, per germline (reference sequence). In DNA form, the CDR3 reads TGTGCCAGCAGCCAAAGCTACGAGCAGTACTTC. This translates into CASSQSYEQYF.

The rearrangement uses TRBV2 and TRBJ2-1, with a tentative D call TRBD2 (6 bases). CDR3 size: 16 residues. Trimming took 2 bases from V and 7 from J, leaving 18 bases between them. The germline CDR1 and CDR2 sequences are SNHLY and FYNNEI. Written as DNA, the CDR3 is TGTGCCAGCAGTGAAAGCCGGCCTAGCGAATTAAATGAGCAGTTCTTC. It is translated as CASSESRPSELNEQFF.

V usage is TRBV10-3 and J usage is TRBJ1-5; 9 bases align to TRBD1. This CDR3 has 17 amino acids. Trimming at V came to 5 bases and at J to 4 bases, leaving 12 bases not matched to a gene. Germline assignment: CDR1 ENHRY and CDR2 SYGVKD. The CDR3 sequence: CAISNDRGGYSNQPQHF. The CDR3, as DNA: TGTGCCATCAGTAACGACAGGGGGGGATACTCGAATCAGCCCCAGCATTTT.

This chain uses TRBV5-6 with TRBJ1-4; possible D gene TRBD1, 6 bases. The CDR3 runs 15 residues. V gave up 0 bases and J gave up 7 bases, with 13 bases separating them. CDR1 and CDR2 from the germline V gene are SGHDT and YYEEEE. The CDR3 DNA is TGTGCCAGCAGCTTGGTGGGTAGGGGGTCTGAAAAACTGTTTTTT. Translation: CASSLVGRGSEKLFF.

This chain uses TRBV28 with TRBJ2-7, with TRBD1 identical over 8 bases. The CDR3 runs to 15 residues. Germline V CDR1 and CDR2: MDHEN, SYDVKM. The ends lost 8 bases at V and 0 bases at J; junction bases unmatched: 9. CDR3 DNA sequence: TGTGCCAGCTCCCAAGGGACAGGAGTCTCCTACGAGCAGTACTTC. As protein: CASSQGTGVSYEQYF. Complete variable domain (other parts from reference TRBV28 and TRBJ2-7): DVKVTQSSRYLVKRTGEKVFLECVQDMDHENMFWYRQDPGLGLRLIYFSYDVKMKEKGDIPEGYSVSREKKERFSLILESASTNQTSMYLCASSQGTGVSYEQYFGPGTRLTVT.

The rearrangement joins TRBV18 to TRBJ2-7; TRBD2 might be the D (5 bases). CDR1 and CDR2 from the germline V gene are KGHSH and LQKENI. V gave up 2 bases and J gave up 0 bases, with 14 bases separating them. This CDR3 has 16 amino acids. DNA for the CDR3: TGTGCCAGCTCACCAAATGACTACCCTAGCTCCTACGAGCAGTACTTC. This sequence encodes CASSPNDYPSSYEQYF.

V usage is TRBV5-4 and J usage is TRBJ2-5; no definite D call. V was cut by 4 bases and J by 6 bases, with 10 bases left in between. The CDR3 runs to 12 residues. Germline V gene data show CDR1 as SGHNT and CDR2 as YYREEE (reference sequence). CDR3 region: CASSPNVKTQYF. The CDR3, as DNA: TGTGCCAGCAGCCCAAACGTGAAGACCCAGTACTTC.

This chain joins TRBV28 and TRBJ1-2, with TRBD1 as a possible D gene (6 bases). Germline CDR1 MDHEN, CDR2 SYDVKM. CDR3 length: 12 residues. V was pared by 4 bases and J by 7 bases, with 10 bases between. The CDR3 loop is CASSSPGVGYTF. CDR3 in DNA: TGTGCCAGCAGTTCCCCAGGGGTTGGCTACACCTTC.

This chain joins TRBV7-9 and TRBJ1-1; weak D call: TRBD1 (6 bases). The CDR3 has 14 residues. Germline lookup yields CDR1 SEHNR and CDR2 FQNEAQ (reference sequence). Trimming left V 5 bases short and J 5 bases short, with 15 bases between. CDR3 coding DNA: TGTGCCAGCAGCGTACAGGGAGGGATTACTGAAGCTTTCTTT. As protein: CASSVQGGITEAFF. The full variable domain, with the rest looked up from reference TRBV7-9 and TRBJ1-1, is DTGVSQNPRHKITKRGQNVTFRCDPISEHNRLYWYRQTLGQGPEFLTYFQNEAQLEKSRLLSDRFSAERPKGSFSTLEIQRTEQGDSAMYLCASSVQGGITEAFFGQGTRLTVV.

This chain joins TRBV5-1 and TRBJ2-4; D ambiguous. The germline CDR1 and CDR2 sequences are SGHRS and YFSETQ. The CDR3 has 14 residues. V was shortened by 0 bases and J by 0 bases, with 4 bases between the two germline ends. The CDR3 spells CASSLGGAKNIQYF. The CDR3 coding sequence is TGCGCCAGCAGCTTGGGGGGAGCCAAAAACATTCAGTACTTC.

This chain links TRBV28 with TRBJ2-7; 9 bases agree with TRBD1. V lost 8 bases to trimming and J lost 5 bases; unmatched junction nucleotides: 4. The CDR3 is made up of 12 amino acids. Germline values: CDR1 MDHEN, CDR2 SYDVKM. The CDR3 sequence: CASGRQGDEQYF. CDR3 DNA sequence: TGTGCCAGCGGGAGACAGGGGGACGAGCAGTACTTC.

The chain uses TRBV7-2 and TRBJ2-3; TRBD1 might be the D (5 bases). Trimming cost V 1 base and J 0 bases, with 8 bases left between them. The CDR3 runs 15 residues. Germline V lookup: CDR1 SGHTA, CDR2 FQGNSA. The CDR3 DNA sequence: TGTGCCAGCAGCTTAGGTGGACACAGCACAGATACGCAGTATTTT. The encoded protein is CASSLGGHSTDTQYF.